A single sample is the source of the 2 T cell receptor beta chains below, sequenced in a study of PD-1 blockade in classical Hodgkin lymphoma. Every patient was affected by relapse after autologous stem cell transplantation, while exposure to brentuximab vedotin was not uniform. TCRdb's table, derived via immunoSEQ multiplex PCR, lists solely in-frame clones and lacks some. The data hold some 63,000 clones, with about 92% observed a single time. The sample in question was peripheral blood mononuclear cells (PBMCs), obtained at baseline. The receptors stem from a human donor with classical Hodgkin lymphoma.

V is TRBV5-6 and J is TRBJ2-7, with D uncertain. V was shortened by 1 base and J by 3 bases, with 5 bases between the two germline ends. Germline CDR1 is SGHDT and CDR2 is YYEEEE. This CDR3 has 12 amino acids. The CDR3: CASSLMDYEQYF. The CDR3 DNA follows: TGTGCCAGCAGCTTGATGGACTACGAGCAGTACTTC. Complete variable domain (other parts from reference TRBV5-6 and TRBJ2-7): DAGVTQSPTHLIKTRGQQVTLRCSPKSGHDTVSWYQQALGQGPQFIFQYYEEEERQRGNFPDRFSGHQFPNYSSELNVNALLLGDSALYLCASSLMDYEQYFGPGTRLTVT.

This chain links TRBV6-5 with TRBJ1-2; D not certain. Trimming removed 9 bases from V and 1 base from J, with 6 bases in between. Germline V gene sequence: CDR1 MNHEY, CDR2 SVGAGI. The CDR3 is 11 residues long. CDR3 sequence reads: CASGINYGYTF. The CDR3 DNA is TGTGCCAGTGGAATTAACTATGGCTACACCTTC.